This entry lists 21 T cell receptor beta chains sequenced from one sample in a study of control samples from healthy donors and cancer patients. This table comes from immunoSEQ multiplex PCR, and its TCRdb copy is limited to in-frame clones, with some not included. The repertoire holds about 69,000 clones, with 84% as singletons. Sample: PBMCs. The receptors shown here come from a woman between 50 and 59 years old with lung cancer.

The rearrangement uses TRBV19 and TRBJ2-1; D is unresolved. The germline gives CDR1 LNHDA, CDR2 SQIVND (reference sequence). Trimming removed 0 bases from V and 4 bases from J, with 4 bases in between. The CDR3 spans 13 residues. Here the CDR3 reads CASSIDLYNEQFF. In DNA, the CDR3 is TGTGCCAGTAGTATAGATCTTTACAATGAGCAGTTCTTC.

Turning to this clone: Germline is not matched at one junction end, which may reflect a read error. The J gene is TRBJ2-4, the V gene TRBV9; TRBD1 is a possible D gene (6 bases). CDR1 is SGDLS and CDR2 is YYNGEE in the germline V gene. This CDR3 is built from 8 residues. The DNA of the CDR3 is TGTGCCAGCAGCCCGAGGGGGTTC. The encoded protein is CASSPRGF.

This clone came up a few times. The rearrangement uses TRBV25-1 and TRBJ1-4; D is possibly TRBD1 (6 bases). The ends were cut back, 2 bases at V and 6 bases at J, with 13 bases in the middle. The CDR3 covers 15 residues. Germline V lookup: CDR1 MGHDK, CDR2 SYGVNS. The CDR3 is CASSEGGQGYEKLFF. The CDR3 region has the DNA TGTGCCAGCAGTGAAGGGGGGCAGGGCTATGAAAAACTGTTTTTT. Together with reference TRBV25-1 and TRBJ1-4, the CDR3 gives the full variable domain: EADIYQTPRYLVIGTGKKITLECSQTMGHDKMYWYQQDPGMELHLIHYSYGVNSTEKGDLSSESTVSRIRTEHFPLTLESARPSHTSQYLCASSEGGQGYEKLFFGSGTQLSVL.

The chain joins TRBV6-2 or TRBV6-3 to TRBJ2-3; D may be TRBD1 (5 bases). In germline, CDR1 is MNHEY, CDR2 SVGEGT. V was trimmed by 2 bases and J by 1 base, leaving 10 bases between them. The CDR3 extends over 15 amino acids. For the CDR3, the DNA is TGTGCCAGCAGTTACGCCGGACAACGCACAGATACGCAGTATTTT. Protein: CASSYAGQRTDTQYF.

V usage is TRBV25-1 and J usage is TRBJ1-2; 7 nucleotides line up with TRBD1. The J segment lost 2 bases and the V segment lost 5 bases, leaving 5 bases of the junction unmatched. The CDR3 spans 14 residues. Germline-derived CDR1 and CDR2 are MGHDK and SYGVNS. The DNA for the CDR3 is TGTGCCAGCAGTCCTCAGACAGGGAACTATGGCTACACCTTC. It is translated as CASSPQTGNYGYTF.

This chain uses TRBV9 with TRBJ1-1; D unclear. Germline values: CDR1 SGDLS, CDR2 YYNGEE. The CDR3 has 13 amino acids. The germline V and J ends were trimmed by 0 bases and 6 bases, with 9 bases remaining between them. In nucleotides, the CDR3 is TGTGCCAGCAGCGTAGCTACCCGTTCTGAAGCTTTCTTT. Translation: CASSVATRSEAFF.

The genes are TRBV29-1 and TRBJ1-1; D is undetermined. V lost 4 bases to trimming and J lost 1 base, with 7 bases between them. Germline V gives CDR1 SQVTM, CDR2 ANQGSEA. The CDR3 has 12 residues. This chain's CDR3 is CSVVISNTEAFF. In DNA form, the CDR3 reads TGCAGCGTTGTCATCTCGAACACTGAAGCTTTCTTT.

To note about this clone: The same CDR3 also results from other DNA sequences found in this sample. The chain joins TRBV5-1 to TRBJ1-1; D not certain. V lost 4 bases, J lost 5 bases, and 15 bases lay in between. CDR3 length equals 14 residues. The germline V gene encodes CDR1 SGHRS and CDR2 YFSETQ. CDR3 coding DNA: TGCGCCAGCAGCCTAGGAGTCTCCGGGACTGAAGCTTTCTTT. Amino acid sequence: CASSLGVSGTEAFF.

DNA of the CDR3: TGTGCCAGCAGTCTTGACAGGACAGATACGCAGTATTTT. Protein product: CASSLDRTDTQYF. V gene TRBV12-3 or TRBV12-4 combines with J gene TRBJ2-3; weak D call: TRBD1 (6 bases). This CDR3 comprises 13 residues. V gave up 5 bases and J gave up 3 bases, with 9 bases separating them.

This chain's CDR3 is CASSLLEGLNSPLHF. CDR3 coding DNA: TGTGCCAGCAGCTTATTGGAGGGCCTTAATTCACCCCTCCACTTT. The chain joins TRBV7-9 to TRBJ1-6, with D uncertain. Trimming stripped 2 bases from V and 6 bases from J, with 11 bases between. Germline CDR1 SEHNR, CDR2 FQNEAQ (reference sequence). This CDR3 comprises 15 residues.

This rearrangement joins TRBV29-1 to TRBJ1-3, with a possible D match to TRBD1 (6 bases). The germline CDR1 and CDR2 sequences are SQVTM and ANQGSEA. The CDR3 sequence is 13 residues long. V was trimmed by 1 base and J by 7 bases, leaving 11 bases between them. The CDR3 DNA is TGCAGCGTTGAAGCAGGGGATGGGAACACCATATATTTT. This gives the protein CSVEAGDGNTIYF. The whole variable domain, filled in from reference TRBV29-1 and TRBJ1-3, reads SAVISQKPSRDICQRGTSLTIQCQVDSQVTMMFWYRQQPGQSLTLIATANQGSEATYESGFVIDKFPISRPNLTFSTLTVSNMSPEDSSIYLCSVEAGDGNTIYFGEGSWLTVV.

This clone was observed a handful of times. V is TRBV7-9 and J is TRBJ2-5, with TRBD2 matching 11 bases. Germline V gene sequence: CDR1 SEHNR, CDR2 FQNEAQ (reference sequence). Losses at the gene ends were 4 bases for V and 4 bases for J; bases not matched to a gene: 11. The CDR3 is made up of 17 amino acids. As DNA, the CDR3 is TGTGCCAGCAGCTCAAGTGGGGCTAGCGGGGGGAGAGAGACCCAGTACTTC. Its translation is CASSSSGASGGRETQYF.

J is TRBJ1-5 and V is TRBV15; TRBD1 matches at 9 bases. Germline V lookup: CDR1 LNHNV, CDR2 YYDKDF (reference sequence). V trimming: 5 bases; J trimming: 3 bases; junction bases outside the gene matches: 17. The CDR3 contains 19 residues. CDR3 coding DNA: TGTGCCACCAGCGAGAGAATGATCTCCTGGGACAGGGTCAATCAGCCCCAGCATTTT. This codes for CATSERMISWDRVNQPQHF.

V is TRBV27 and J is TRBJ1-5; D may be TRBD1 (6 bases). The CDR3 extends over 16 amino acids. Trimming took 1 base from V and 6 from J, leaving 16 bases between them. Per the germline V gene, CDR1 is MNHEY and CDR2 is SMNVEV (reference sequence). The CDR3 reads CASSLYSPGASQPQHF. The CDR3 DNA reads as TGTGCCAGCAGTTTATACTCTCCGGGGGCAAGTCAGCCCCAGCATTTT.

The V call is TRBV11-2, the J call TRBJ2-7, with D perhaps matching TRBD2 (6 bases). Germline-derived CDR1 and CDR2 are SGHAT and FQNNGV. The CDR3 sequence is 15 residues long. The V gene lost 2 bases and the J gene lost 5 bases, with 16 bases spanning the gap. The DNA of the CDR3 is TGTGCCAGCAGCTTACATGGGGGGTTAAGCGACGAGCAGTACTTC. Amino acid sequence: CASSLHGGLSDEQYF.

The gene calls are TRBV5-4 and TRBJ2-7, with TRBD1 matching 9 bases. V gave up 4 bases and J gave up 5 bases; unmatched junction bases: 7. The germline CDR1 and CDR2 sequences are SGHNT and YYREEE (reference sequence). There are 14 residues in the CDR3. The CDR3 DNA sequence: TGTGCCAGCAGCCGTGGACAGGGGTACAACGAGCAGTACTTC. Translated: CASSRGQGYNEQYF.

The chain is built from TRBV15 and TRBJ1-4, with a tentative D call TRBD1 (5 bases). V lost 1 base and J lost 3, with 9 bases in between. CDR1 and CDR2 (germline): LNHNV, YYDKDF (reference sequence). The CDR3 length is 15 residues. The CDR3 DNA sequence: TGTGCCACCAGCAGAGCAGGGACGGCTAATGAAAAACTGTTTTTT. Residues: CATSRAGTANEKLFF. The full variable domain, rest sourced from reference TRBV15 and TRBJ1-4, is DAMVIQNPRYQVTQFGKPVTLSCSQTLNHNVMYWYQQKSSQAPKLLFHYYDKDFNNEADTPDNFQSRRPNTSFCFLDIRSPGLGDTAMYLCATSRAGTANEKLFFGSGTQLSVL.

The chain links TRBV7-9 to TRBJ1-1; D ambiguous. Trimming removed 3 bases from V and 5 bases from J, with 13 bases in between. Germline assignment: CDR1 SEHNR and CDR2 FQNEAQ (reference sequence). CDR3 length: 14 amino acids. Written as DNA, the CDR3 is TGTGCCAGCAGCTTGGCGGACGGGTGGACTGAAGCTTTCTTT. It encodes CASSLADGWTEAFF.

This clone came up a few times. This chain connects TRBV24-1 to TRBJ2-1; D is uncertain. Trimming cost V 4 bases and J 10 bases, with 7 bases left between them. This CDR3 contains 11 residues. Germline V lookup: CDR1 KGHDR, CDR2 SFDVKD. The DNA for the CDR3 is TGTGCCACCAGTGAAACAAGCGAGCAGTTCTTC. This gives the protein CATSETSEQFF.

V is TRBV19 and J is TRBJ2-3; 8 positions match TRBD2. V shed 4 bases and J 3 bases; nucleotides not matched to a gene: 6. There are 15 residues in the CDR3. CDR1 is LNHDA and CDR2 is SQIVND in the germline V gene (reference sequence). CDR3 nucleotide sequence: TGTGCCAGTAGTACCCAAAGCGGGGGAACAGATACGCAGTATTTT. Encoded protein: CASSTQSGGTDTQYF.

This CDR3 reads CASSEFEQFF. The CDR3, as DNA: TGTGCCAGCAGTGAATTTGAGCAGTTCTTC. The chain joins TRBV2 to TRBJ2-1, with D unresolved. Germline V gene lookup returns CDR1 SNHLY and CDR2 FYNNEI. V was trimmed by 2 bases and J by 9 bases, leaving 2 bases between them. The CDR3 has 10 residues.